Below, one TCR beta chain is given with its context. Its antigen is still unknown. Noted time point: week 35, safety follow-up. In the vaccine, a single dose held 300 ug of the mutant IDH1 20-mer peptide, along with topical imiquimod. Looked up from germline, CDR1 is MNHEY and CDR2 is SVGAGI. The CDR3 runs 16 residues. V trimming: 2 bases; J trimming: 4 bases; junction bases outside the gene matches: 6. Profiled with immunoSEQ multiplex PCR; TCRdb holds only in-frame clones, not every one. The sample records approximately 43,000 clones, 85% to 90% being singletons. This specimen comes from a study of a mutant IDH1 vaccine in newly diagnosed glioma. Across the whole study: Earlier therapy was either radiotherapy, temozolomide, or both, and most got both.

Sequenced material: PBMCs, taken from a glioma patient whose treatment included an IDH1 peptide vaccine. The TCR comes from a middle-aged man with glioma. The chain employs TRBV6-5 and TRBJ1-2; TRBD1 agrees at 11 bases. The CDR3 loop reads CASSYLRTGGTYGYTF. The CDR3 region has the DNA TGTGCCAGCAGTTACCTCAGGACAGGGGGCACCTATGGCTACACCTTC.